The 28 T cell receptor beta chains in this list originate from one sample, sequenced in a study of radiation and T cells in renal cell carcinoma. Produced via immunoSEQ multiplex PCR; TCRdb's table is partial and in-frame only. Among about 120,000 clones, roughly 77% were seen once, and the ten largest hold approximately 1.9%. Time point specified: blood 2 weeks post-SBRT. The treatment is: 15 Gy SBRT to primary tumor, nephrectomy 4 weeks later. The source was blood, collected from a patient whose treatment included radiotherapy and nephrectomy. Receptor source: a woman in her sixties with renal cell carcinoma.

The chain has TRBV9 and TRBJ2-1; TRBD2 matches at 12 bases. The germline V gene has CDR1 SGDLS and CDR2 YYNGEE. V lost 3 bases to trimming and J lost 7 bases; unmatched junction nucleotides: 11. The CDR3 runs to 17 residues. DNA for the CDR3: TGTGCCAGCAGCGCGTTCGATCTAGCGGGAGGGCAAAATGAGCAGTTCTTC. This gives the protein CASSAFDLAGGQNEQFF. Filled out from reference TRBV9 and TRBJ2-1, the complete variable domain reads DSGVTQTPKHLITATGQRVTLRCSPRSGDLSVYWYQQSLDQGLQFLIQYYNGEERAKGNILERFSAQQFPDLHSELNLSSLELGDSALYFCASSAFDLAGGQNEQFFGPGTRLTVL.

In its sample, this clone was seen a few times. The V call is TRBV5-1, the J call TRBJ1-3; D possibly corresponds to TRBD1 (5 bases). V was trimmed by 4 bases and J by 4 bases, leaving 15 bases between them. Per the germline V gene, CDR1 is SGHRS and CDR2 is YFSETQ. This CDR3 has 15 amino acids. The CDR3 sequence: CASSGREGNGNTIYF. CDR3 sequence (DNA): TGCGCCAGCAGCGGGCGGGAGGGGAACGGAAACACCATATATTTT. Variable domain in full (rest from reference TRBV5-1 and TRBJ1-3): KAGVTQTPRYLIKTRGQQVTLSCSPISGHRSVSWYQQTPGQGLQFLFEYFSETQRNKGNFPGRFSGRQFSNSRSEMNVSTLELGDSALYLCASSGREGNGNTIYFGEGSWLTVV.

J is TRBJ1-5 and V is TRBV30; 7 nucleotides align to TRBD1. Germline loops: CDR1 GTSNPN, CDR2 SVGIG (reference sequence). With V trimmed by 4 bases and J by 2 bases, 8 bases remained unmatched. The CDR3 loop spans 15 amino acids. In DNA, the CDR3 is TGTGCCTGGACCACTCCCGGACAGGGCAATCAGCCCCAGCATTTT. It yields the protein CAWTTPGQGNQPQHF.

This clone was seen just once. The J gene is TRBJ1-1, the V gene TRBV7-3; no clear D gene. Germline V gene lookup returns CDR1 SGHTA and CDR2 FQGTGA. The CDR3 runs 13 residues. The V end was cut by 5 bases, the J end by 3 bases, with 10 bases between. This chain's CDR3 is CASSQTGDTEAFF. In DNA, the CDR3 is TGTGCCAGCAGCCAGACTGGGGACACTGAAGCTTTCTTT.

The chain has TRBV9 and TRBJ1-4, with D possibly being TRBD1 (5 bases). Germline CDR1 is SGDLS and CDR2 is YYNGEE. V was trimmed by 3 bases and J by 8 bases, leaving 14 bases between them. The CDR3 loop spans 14 amino acids. CDR3 sequence: CASSASGTAEKLFF. In DNA form, the CDR3 reads TGTGCCAGCAGCGCCTCTGGGACCGCGGAAAAACTGTTTTTT.

The genes are TRBV6-1 and TRBJ1-4; D unresolved. V was clipped by 5 bases and J by 0 bases, with 7 bases between them. The CDR3 consists of 14 residues. Germline loops: CDR1 MNHNS, CDR2 SASEGT. In DNA, the CDR3 is TGTGCCAGCAGTTCCCGATCAACTAATGAAAAACTGTTTTTT. Residues: CASSSRSTNEKLFF.

This chain joins TRBV2 and TRBJ1-6; perhaps TRBD1 as D (5 bases). From germline, CDR1 is SNHLY and CDR2 FYNNEI. Trimming took 6 bases from V and 10 from J, leaving 22 bases between them. The CDR3 is 16 amino acids. The CDR3 sequence: CASRVPVGRVDSPLHF. DNA of the CDR3: TGTGCCAGCAGGGTCCCCGTGGGGCGAGTGGACTCACCCCTCCACTTT.

The chain carries TRBV11-2 and TRBJ1-3; no definite D call. The CDR3 sequence is 14 residues long. Deletions cut 5 bases from V and 7 bases from J, with 15 bases between. Germline V lookup: CDR1 SGHAT, CDR2 FQNNGV. CDR3 amino acids: CASSPGTSGNTIYF. The CDR3 DNA follows: TGTGCCAGCAGCCCTGGCACTAGTGGGAACACCATATATTTT.

The genes are TRBV5-1 and TRBJ1-3; possible D gene TRBD1, 5 bases. This CDR3 is 14 amino acids long. Trimming left V 3 bases short and J 4 bases short, with 11 bases between. Germline-derived CDR1 and CDR2 are SGHRS and YFSETQ. Here the CDR3 reads CASSSSGAGNTIYF. In DNA, the CDR3 is TGCGCCAGCAGCTCCTCCGGGGCCGGAAACACCATATATTTT.

The chain employs TRBV2 and TRBJ2-3; D is undetermined. The CDR3 loop spans 14 amino acids. The germline V gene encodes CDR1 SNHLY and CDR2 FYNNEI. Trimming cost V 7 bases and J 1 base, with 12 bases left between them. The CDR3 DNA reads as TGTGCCAGCATGGCGCGGCCACGCACAGATACGCAGTATTTT. This sequence encodes CASMARPRTDTQYF.

This sequence joins TRBV18 and TRBJ2-4; 7 nucleotides match TRBD2. This CDR3 contains 16 residues. Germline V lookup: CDR1 KGHSH, CDR2 LQKENI. V shed 2 bases and J 5 bases; nucleotides not matched to a gene: 9. The CDR3 spells CASSPYAGDSENIQYF. The DNA for the CDR3 is TGTGCCAGCTCACCATACGCGGGAGATTCCGAAAACATTCAGTACTTC.

V and J are TRBV29-1 and TRBJ1-3; weak D call: TRBD1 (6 bases). The CDR3 has 18 amino acids. Germline V gene lookup returns CDR1 SQVTM and CDR2 ANQGSEA. Trimming shortened V by 6 bases and J by 0 bases, and 24 bases separated the two germline ends. The CDR3 loop reads CSVVMAGHPFLSGNTIYF. CDR3 sequence (DNA): TGCAGCGTCGTGATGGCGGGACACCCTTTTCTCTCTGGAAACACCATATATTTT.

The V and J genes are TRBV4-2 and TRBJ2-7; D gene ambiguous. There are 14 residues in the CDR3. The V end was cut by 3 bases, the J end by 0 bases, with 9 bases between. Germline CDR1 and CDR2: LGHNA and YNFKEQ. The chain's CDR3 is CASSQPTSSYEQYF. The CDR3 DNA sequence: TGTGCCAGCAGCCAGCCGACAAGCTCCTACGAGCAGTACTTC.

The chain uses TRBV7-2 and TRBJ1-3; D is unclear. The CDR3 has 14 amino acids. V dropped 2 bases and J dropped 0 bases, with 5 bases sitting between them. CDR1 and CDR2 from the germline V gene are SGHTA and FQGNSA. CDR3 in amino acids: CASSLILSGNTIYF. The DNA for the CDR3 is TGTGCCAGCAGCTTAATCCTCTCTGGAAACACCATATATTTT.

This clone was recorded at least ten times. The V gene is TRBV7-9, the J gene TRBJ2-3; no reliable D call. CDR3 size: 12 residues. Germline values: CDR1 SEHNR, CDR2 FQNEAQ (reference sequence). The V end was cut by 3 bases, the J end by 6 bases, with 7 bases between. The CDR3 nucleotides are TGTGCCAGCAGCTTTGGTGCCGATACGCAGTATTTT. As protein: CASSFGADTQYF.

Worth noting for this clone: Mismatch with germline at one junction end may stem from a read error. The chain links TRBV7-7 to TRBJ1-4; D remains unclear. This CDR3 has 13 amino acids. Germline CDR1 and CDR2: SSHAT and FNYEAQ (reference sequence). The CDR3 spells CASSPSGGEKLFF. The CDR3 DNA reads as TGTGCTAGCAGCCCCTCGGGCGGTGAAAAACTGTTTTTT.

The chain links TRBV7-9 to TRBJ2-5, with 7 bases matching TRBD1. The J call may be in error: the DNA end matches TRBJ2-7 better. Germline CDR1 reads SEHNR; CDR2 reads FQNEAQ (reference sequence). The CDR3 consists of 15 residues. The CDR3 DNA follows: TGTGCCAGCAGCTCACAGGGGCCCCACTCTTACGAGCAGTACTTC. Its protein product is CASSSQGPHSYEQYF.

The chain couples TRBV7-9 to TRBJ1-2; a possible D gene is TRBD1 (6 bases). V lost 7 bases and J 8 bases, leaving 17 bases between the germline ends. The CDR3 covers 13 residues. Germline assignment: CDR1 SEHNR and CDR2 FQNEAQ (reference sequence). The CDR3 here is CASTPPDRRGYTF. The CDR3 coding sequence is TGTGCCAGCACCCCACCGGACAGAAGAGGCTACACCTTC.

This sequence joins TRBV5-1 and TRBJ2-7, with 9 bases lining up with TRBD2. This CDR3 spans 15 amino acids. The trim removed 2 bases at V and 1 base at J, leaving 4 bases unmatched. The germline V gene encodes CDR1 SGHRS and CDR2 YFSETQ. The CDR3 DNA follows: TGCGCCAGCAGCTTTGATAGCGGGAGTTCCTACGAGCAGTACTTC. It yields the protein CASSFDSGSSYEQYF.

This clone has a handful of counts. The CDR3 loop is CASRRREGEATSRETQYF. The CDR3 coding sequence is TGTGCCAGTAGACGGCGAGAGGGGGAAGCTACCTCCCGAGAGACCCAGTACTTC. The gene calls are TRBV19 and TRBJ2-5, with D possibly being TRBD1 (6 bases). Trimming shortened V by 6 bases and J by 4 bases, and 27 bases separated the two germline ends. Per the germline V gene, CDR1 is LNHDA and CDR2 is SQIVND (reference sequence). The CDR3 runs 18 residues. The full variable domain, rest sourced from reference TRBV19 and TRBJ2-5, is DGGITQSPKYLFRKEGQNVTLSCEQNLNHDAMYWYRQDPGQGLRLIYYSQIVNDFQKGDIAEGYSVSREKKESFPLTVTSAQKNPTAFYLCASRRREGEATSRETQYFGPGTRLLVL.

The gene calls are TRBV14 and TRBJ1-1, with 8 positions matching TRBD1. CDR1 is SGHDN, CDR2 FVKESK, per germline. The CDR3 consists of 15 residues. V dropped 2 bases and J dropped 5; count of bases not matched to a gene: 7. CDR3 bases: TGTGCCAGCAGCCAAATCCAGGGGGCCGGGACTGAAGCTTTCTTT. This gives the protein CASSQIQGAGTEAFF.

The rearrangement uses TRBV27 and TRBJ1-4; 7 positions agree with TRBD1. CDR3 length: 14 residues. The germline gives CDR1 MNHEY, CDR2 SMNVEV (reference sequence). V lost 5 bases to trimming and J lost 7 bases; unmatched junction nucleotides: 7. Here the CDR3 reads CASSQQGWGEKLFF. Here the CDR3 DNA reads TGTGCCAGCAGTCAACAGGGGTGGGGTGAAAAACTGTTTTTT.

The gene calls are TRBV9 and TRBJ1-4; no definite D call. The germline gives CDR1 SGDLS, CDR2 YYNGEE. The CDR3 has 16 residues. Trimming pared 2 bases from V and 6 bases from J, leaving 17 bases between. CDR3 DNA sequence: TGTGCCAGCAGCGTTGATCGGGGTTGGGTGGATGAAAAACTGTTTTTT. Protein product: CASSVDRGWVDEKLFF.

This chain links TRBV19 with TRBJ1-6, with unresolved D. The V end was cut by 0 bases, the J end by 7 bases, with 10 bases between. CDR3 size: 15 residues. CDR1 is LNHDA and CDR2 is SQIVND in the germline V gene (reference sequence). CDR3 in DNA: TGTGCCAGTAGTATAGAAGTACGGTCCAATTCACCCCTCCACTTT. This sequence encodes CASSIEVRSNSPLHF.

The chain couples TRBV6-5 to TRBJ1-1; D is ambiguous. The CDR3 has 14 amino acids. The V end lost 6 bases, the J end lost 6 bases, and 17 bases lay between the germline ends. Germline V gene data show CDR1 as MNHEY and CDR2 as SVGAGI. The CDR3: CASSRTVSAPEAFF. As DNA, the CDR3 is TGTGCCAGCAGCCGTACAGTGTCTGCTCCTGAAGCTTTCTTT.

The chain has TRBV11-2 and TRBJ1-1; no reliable D call. CDR1 and CDR2 (germline): SGHAT, FQNNGV. This CDR3 is built from 14 residues. The V and J ends lost 1 base and 4 bases respectively, with 10 bases between them. The CDR3 DNA is TGTGCCAGCAGCTTAGTGGGAGTAGGCACTGAAGCTTTCTTT. Translating it yields CASSLVGVGTEAFF.

This rearrangement joins TRBV7-2 to TRBJ2-1, with 7 bases matching TRBD2. The CDR3 has 15 residues. With V trimmed by 1 base and J by 0 bases, 0 bases remained unmatched. In germline, CDR1 is SGHTA, CDR2 FQGNSA. This chain's CDR3 is CASSLGGGSYNEQFF. CDR3 DNA: TGTGCCAGCAGCTTAGGGGGGGGCTCCTACAATGAGCAGTTCTTC.

The chain employs TRBV6-1 and TRBJ2-2, with 8 nucleotides matching TRBD1. The V gene end was trimmed by 7 bases and the J gene end by 5 bases; junction bases not matched to a gene: 9. CDR3 length: 15 amino acids. The germline V gene encodes CDR1 MNHNS and CDR2 SASEGT. CDR3 sequence (DNA): TGTGCCAGCACCACCACAGGGGGTATAACCGGGGAGCTGTTTTTT. Encoded protein: CASTTTGGITGELFF.